This entry lists 15 T cell receptor beta chains sequenced from one sample in a study of cytomegalovirus exposure and HLA in healthy donors. The method was immunoSEQ multiplex PCR; TCRdb's version includes in-frame clones alone and lacks a portion of them. The data hold hundreds of thousands of clones, with around nine tenths observed a single time. Sequenced: PBMCs. Receptors were obtained from a woman between 18 and 29 years old in good health and CMV-seronegative.

The rearrangement joins TRBV28 to TRBJ1-2, with D maybe TRBD1 (5 bases). Germline-derived CDR1 and CDR2 are MDHEN and SYDVKM. The CDR3 runs 13 residues. Trimming removed 6 bases from V and 2 bases from J, with 10 bases in between. As DNA, the CDR3 is TGTGCCAGCAGATCCCAGGGAAACTATGGCTACACCTTC. Residues: CASRSQGNYGYTF.

This clone appeared once. This chain uses TRBV19 with TRBJ2-7; perhaps TRBD1 as D (5 bases). This CDR3 has 13 residues. Trimming pared 5 bases from V and 4 bases from J, leaving 12 bases between. Looked up from germline, CDR1 is LNHDA and CDR2 is SQIVND (reference sequence). CDR3 amino acids: CASSFLGAYEQYF. The DNA for the CDR3 is TGTGCCAGTAGTTTCCTTGGGGCTTACGAGCAGTACTTC.

This clone was counted once. The V call is TRBV14, the J call TRBJ1-1, with TRBD1 identical over 7 bases. Trimming cost V 4 bases and J 0 bases; bases outside gene matches: 5. CDR1 and CDR2 (germline): SGHDN, FVKESK. The CDR3 length is 15 residues. In DNA, the CDR3 is TGTGCCAGCAGCCTAAGACAGGGCATGAACACTGAAGCTTTCTTT. It codes for CASSLRQGMNTEAFF.

This clone was detected a few times. This chain links TRBV7-6 with TRBJ1-4; 8 bases line up with TRBD1. The V and J ends lost 4 bases and 4 bases, in that order; junction bases with no gene match: 14. Germline-derived CDR1 and CDR2 are SGHVS and FNYEAQ. The CDR3 is 18 residues long. In nucleotides, the CDR3 is TGTGCCAGCAGCTCCATCCCCCCGACAGGGGTGGGTAATGAAAAACTGTTTTTT. Its protein product is CASSSIPPTGVGNEKLFF.

V usage is TRBV27 and J usage is TRBJ2-7, with 11 bases fitting TRBD1. Trimming took 8 bases from V and 5 from J; bases not matched to a gene: 5. There are 13 residues in the CDR3. Germline V lookup: CDR1 MNHEY, CDR2 SMNVEV (reference sequence). The CDR3 region has the DNA TGTGCCAGCCCGGGACAGGGGGGCCACGAGCAGTACTTC. Residues: CASPGQGGHEQYF.

The rearrangement joins TRBV27 to TRBJ2-4, with 7 bases identical to TRBD2. The CDR3 covers 18 residues. J lost 0 bases, V lost 5 bases, and 13 bases had no gene match. Germline V gives CDR1 MNHEY, CDR2 SMNVEV (reference sequence). CDR3 coding DNA: TGTGCCAGCAGTCCACAAGCGGGGACTACGCTAGCCAAAAACATTCAGTACTTC. Translation gives CASSPQAGTTLAKNIQYF.

The chain couples TRBV9 to TRBJ1-1, with D unclear. This CDR3 contains 14 residues. Per germline, CDR1 SGDLS and CDR2 YYNGEE. Trimming took off 0 bases at V and 1 base at J, with 7 bases between the two ends. CDR3 bases: TGTGCCAGCAGCGTAGACGGCGGGAACACTGAAGCTTTCTTT. Its protein is CASSVDGGNTEAFF.

This clone has only one observation. The chain joins TRBV9 to TRBJ2-3; tentatively, D is TRBD2 (6 bases). With 6 bases removed from V and 3 bases from J, the gap between germline ends came to 17 bases. Per the germline V gene, CDR1 is SGDLS and CDR2 is YYNGEE. This CDR3 has 15 amino acids. As DNA, the CDR3 is TGTGCCAGCAAGGCCTACGGCGGGATAACAGATACGCAGTATTTT. This encodes CASKAYGGITDTQYF.

The rearrangement uses TRBV2 and TRBJ1-3; a weak D match, TRBD1 (6 bases). This CDR3 is built from 17 residues. The germline CDR1 and CDR2 sequences are SNHLY and FYNNEI. The V gene lost 3 bases and the J gene lost 0 bases, with 15 bases spanning the gap. The CDR3 spells CASSDEGTTGSGNTIYF. The CDR3 bases are TGTGCCAGCAGTGATGAAGGGACAACCGGCTCTGGAAACACCATATATTTT. Complete variable domain (other parts from reference TRBV2 and TRBJ1-3): EPEVTQTPSHQVTQMGQEVILRCVPISNHLYFYWYRQILGQKVEFLVSFYNNEISEKSEIFDDQFSVERPDGSNFTLKIRSTKLEDSAMYFCASSDEGTTGSGNTIYFGEGSWLTVV.

The chain carries TRBV12-5 and TRBJ2-1, with 10 bases aligning to TRBD1. Trimming removed 2 bases from V and 4 bases from J; junction bases left unmatched: 5. This CDR3 contains 16 residues. CDR1 LGHNT and CDR2 FRNRAP come from the germline V gene. CDR3 in amino acids: CASGLTGQGLYNEQFF. CDR3 nucleotide sequence: TGTGCTAGTGGTTTGACGGGACAGGGGCTTTACAATGAGCAGTTCTTC.

This clone was seen only a few times. The chain couples TRBV6-1 to TRBJ1-1, with TRBD1 matching 7 bases. The length of the CDR3 is 15 residues. J gave up 8 bases and V 4 bases, and 13 bases lay outside the gene matches. Germline V lookup: CDR1 MNHNS, CDR2 SASEGT. The CDR3 protein is CASSAKEEGAAEAFF. Here the CDR3 DNA reads TGTGCCAGCAGTGCAAAAGAGGAGGGGGCTGCGGAAGCTTTCTTT.

DNA of the CDR3: TGTGCCAGCAGCGTAGTCGGGACAGGAGTACAGTTCTTC. Protein: CASSVVGTGVQFF. The chain employs TRBV9 and TRBJ2-1; TRBD1 matches at 8 bases. CDR3 length: 13 residues. V lost 0 bases to trimming and J lost 13 bases; unmatched junction nucleotides: 6. Germline V gene sequence: CDR1 SGDLS, CDR2 YYNGEE.

Details on this clone: A clone one base away is much larger, so this may be a read error. V usage is TRBV11-2 and J usage is TRBJ2-1, with D uncertain. V was clipped by 5 bases and J by 5 bases, with 4 bases between them. The germline gives CDR1 SGHAT, CDR2 FQNNGV. The CDR3 has 11 residues. DNA of the CDR3: TGTGCCAGCAGCCTTAACAATGAGCAGTTCTTC. Encoded protein: CASSLNNEQFF.

This chain joins TRBV28 and TRBJ2-5, with TRBD2 matching 9 bases. The CDR3 extends over 14 amino acids. CDR1 is MDHEN and CDR2 is SYDVKM in the germline V gene. Trimming removed 5 bases from V and 2 bases from J; junction bases left unmatched: 3. The CDR3 reads CASSPTSGQETQYF. CDR3 nucleotides: TGTGCCAGCAGTCCGACTAGCGGACAAGAGACCCAGTACTTC.

The chain employs TRBV5-1 and TRBJ2-3; tentatively, D is TRBD2 (6 bases). From germline, CDR1 is SGHRS and CDR2 YFSETQ. The CDR3 is 18 amino acids. V was shortened by 3 bases and J by 1 base, with 21 bases between the two germline ends. CDR3 sequence reads: CASSWRAVQRVGTDTQYF. CDR3 DNA: TGCGCCAGCAGCTGGAGGGCCGTCCAGCGGGTGGGCACAGATACGCAGTATTTT. Filled out from reference TRBV5-1 and TRBJ2-3, the complete variable domain reads KAGVTQTPRYLIKTRGQQVTLSCSPISGHRSVSWYQQTPGQGLQFLFEYFSETQRNKGNFPGRFSGRQFSNSRSEMNVSTLELGDSALYLCASSWRAVQRVGTDTQYFGPGTRLTVL.